A single sample is the source of the 15 T cell receptor beta chains below, sequenced in a study of cytomegalovirus exposure and HLA in healthy donors. This table comes from immunoSEQ multiplex PCR, and its TCRdb copy is limited to in-frame clones, with some not included. The table has fewer than 250,000 clones, 87% seen once; the top ten hold approximately 2.5%. The sequenced sample consisted of PBMCs. The receptors here all came from a young man in good health and CMV-seronegative.

About this clone: This same CDR3 is encoded by further DNA sequences in the sample. J is TRBJ2-7 and V is TRBV20-1; D gene ambiguous. Trimming took 6 bases from V and 6 from J, leaving 9 bases between them. The V gene's germline CDR1 is DFQATT and CDR2 SNEGSKA (reference sequence). The CDR3 consists of 10 residues. CDR3: CSAERGEQYF. In nucleotides, the CDR3 is TGCAGTGCGGAGCGCGGCGAGCAGTACTTC.

The genes are TRBV5-1 and TRBJ2-3, with TRBD2 as a possible D gene (5 bases). The CDR3 is made up of 16 amino acids. Germline lookup yields CDR1 SGHRS and CDR2 YFSETQ. The V end was cut by 4 bases, the J end by 0 bases, with 15 bases between. CDR3: CASSKVGGSSTDTQYF. The CDR3 region has the DNA TGCGCCAGCAGCAAAGTTGGAGGATCTAGCACAGATACGCAGTATTTT. The entire variable domain, with the rest obtained from reference TRBV5-1 and TRBJ2-3, is as follows: KAGVTQTPRYLIKTRGQQVTLSCSPISGHRSVSWYQQTPGQGLQFLFEYFSETQRNKGNFPGRFSGRQFSNSRSEMNVSTLELGDSALYLCASSKVGGSSTDTQYFGPGTRLTVL.

Here the CDR3 reads CASSLAQRGGANEQFF. The CDR3 DNA reads TGTGCCAGCAGCTTAGCGCAGCGGGGGGGCGCGAATGAGCAGTTCTTC. The V call is TRBV7-9, the J call TRBJ2-1, with TRBD2 matching 10 bases. The CDR3 has 16 amino acids. Germline loops: CDR1 SEHNR, CDR2 FQNEAQ (reference sequence). J gave up 7 bases and V 0 bases, and 6 bases lay outside the gene matches.

The V call is TRBV4-3, the J call TRBJ2-7; 7 nucleotides agree with TRBD1. Germline loops: CDR1 LGHNA, CDR2 YSLEER. This CDR3 region has 13 residues. After removal of 3 bases from V and 11 bases from J, the junction contained 10 bases not matched to a gene. The DNA for the CDR3 is TGCGCCAGCAGCCACGACGACAGGGAAGTGAAGTACTTC. As protein: CASSHDDREVKYF.

This clone showed up just once. This rearrangement joins TRBV7-9 to TRBJ1-5; the match to TRBD1 covers 9 bases. J lost 9 bases, V lost 5 bases, and 5 bases had no gene match. Germline-derived CDR1 and CDR2 are SEHNR and FQNEAQ (reference sequence). The CDR3 consists of 13 residues. The CDR3 sequence is CASSRTGAWPQHF. The CDR3 coding sequence is TGTGCCAGCAGCCGGACAGGGGCCTGGCCCCAGCATTTT.

As for this clone: One junction end does not reproduce the germline sequence, and a read error may be involved. The chain recombines TRBV7-7 with TRBJ1-5; 11 positions agree with TRBD1. The germline CDR1 and CDR2 sequences are SSHAT and FNYEAQ (reference sequence). The CDR3 consists of 18 residues. The DNA for the CDR3 is TGTGCTAGCAGCTTGTTGGGACAGGGGGTCTATAGCAATCAGCCCCAGCATTTT. Translating gives CASSLLGQGVYSNQPQHF.

This chain joins TRBV30 and TRBJ2-5; D possibly corresponds to TRBD2 (6 bases). Per the germline V gene, CDR1 is GTSNPN and CDR2 is SVGIG (reference sequence). V was shortened by 0 bases and J by 2 bases, with 13 bases between the two germline ends. The CDR3 runs to 15 residues. CDR3 nucleotide sequence: TGTGCCTGGAGTGTACTCCGGGGGTGGCAAGAGACCCAGTACTTC. Translating gives CAWSVLRGWQETQYF.

The chain carries TRBV29-1 and TRBJ2-3; TRBD2 agrees at 8 bases. CDR3 length: 15 residues. The germline V gene has CDR1 SQVTM and CDR2 ANQGSEA. With V trimmed by 4 bases and J by 2 bases, 8 bases remained unmatched. The CDR3 is CSVGGQREITDTQYF. The CDR3 coding sequence is TGCAGCGTTGGCGGCCAGCGGGAGATCACAGATACGCAGTATTTT.

This chain joins TRBV2 and TRBJ1-5; 7 nucleotides align to TRBD1. The CDR3 has 15 residues. Germline CDR1 and CDR2: SNHLY and FYNNEI. V lost 6 bases and J lost 2; bases outside the gene matches: 7. The chain's CDR3 is CASSWTGGGNQPQHF. Written as DNA, the CDR3 is TGTGCCAGCAGCTGGACAGGAGGGGGCAATCAGCCCCAGCATTTT.

The chain is built from TRBV30 and TRBJ2-3; 9 bases are shared with TRBD2. The CDR3 length is 15 residues. From germline, CDR1 is GTSNPN and CDR2 SVGIG (reference sequence). J lost 3 bases, V lost 0 bases, and 4 bases had no gene match. The CDR3 nucleotides are TGTGCCTGGAGTGTCCCGGGACTAGCAACAGATACGCAGTATTTT. Its translation: CAWSVPGLATDTQYF.

This chain links TRBV5-8 with TRBJ1-4; no firm D call. The V end was cut by 4 bases, the J end by 13 bases, with 14 bases between. The CDR3 has 12 amino acids. Germline CDR1 is SGHTS and CDR2 is YDEGEE. CDR3 protein: CASSLAEGGLFF. CDR3 DNA: TGTGCCAGCAGCCTAGCCGAAGGAGGACTGTTTTTT.

This chain links TRBV2 with TRBJ1-4; D might be TRBD1 (6 bases). This CDR3 is built from 16 residues. Looked up from germline, CDR1 is SNHLY and CDR2 is FYNNEI. Trimming shortened V by 1 base and J by 3 bases, and 12 bases separated the two germline ends. The CDR3 loop reads CASSEGWGPANEKLFF. CDR3 nucleotide sequence: TGTGCCAGCAGTGAAGGCTGGGGGCCGGCTAATGAAAAACTGTTTTTT.

This clone has a handful of counts. The chain is built from TRBV7-9 and TRBJ1-2, with D hard to call. Germline-derived CDR1 and CDR2 are SEHNR and FQNEAQ (reference sequence). Between the trimmed V and J ends, which lost 3 bases and 3 bases, there was a span of 5 bases. The CDR3 runs 12 residues. The CDR3 DNA is TGTGCCAGCAGCTTCGGGGACTATGGCTACACCTTC. It yields the protein CASSFGDYGYTF.

CDR3 residues: CASSLTGALSNQPQHF. CDR3 in DNA: TGTGCCAGCAGTTTAACAGGGGCCTTGAGCAATCAGCCCCAGCATTTT. This chain links TRBV27 with TRBJ1-5; 7 nucleotides match TRBD1. This CDR3 spans 16 amino acids. Trimming took 2 bases from V and 1 from J; bases not matched to a gene: 5. The germline CDR1 and CDR2 sequences are MNHEY and SMNVEV (reference sequence).

This clone appeared once. The V gene is TRBV18, the J gene TRBJ2-7, with D uncertain. V shed 0 bases and J shed 1 base, with 10 bases lying between them. Per germline, CDR1 KGHSH and CDR2 LQKENI. The CDR3 totals 15 residues. In DNA, the CDR3 is TGTGCCAGCTCACCACCCTCCCGAGGTTCCTACGAGCAGTACTTC. The encoded protein is CASSPPSRGSYEQYF.